These T cell receptor beta chains were read from a single sample in a study of T-cell reconstitution after alpha-beta-depleted transplantation in children. Each CDR3 protein is one row after TCRdb ran MiXCR on the PCR reads. The sample consists of around 600,000 distinct CDR3 sequences, 10% to 13% of them appearing once. This specimen consisted of PBMCs from the stem cell graft donor, obtained from the stem cell graft. The receptors originated from a human donor who donated a stem cell graft to a child with acute myeloid leukemia. Both conserved end residues are part of each CDR3. The D gene is left open where the match is weak. Size is stated for part of the rows, as once, few or many counts, or as a class when the clone is expanded.

CDR3,DNA,D,size,J,V
CAARDPDSYVSYEQYF,TGTGCCGCTCGGGACCCAGACAGCTATGTCTCCTACGAGCAGTACTTC,NA,NA,TRBJ2-7,TRBV10-3
CASSAGMGSTEAFF,TGTGCCAGCAGCGCGGGTATGGGTAGCACTGAAGCTTTCTTT,NA,NA,TRBJ1-1,TRBV9
CASTRTWDSPLHF,TGTGCCAGCACCAGAACATGGGATTCACCCCTCCACTTT,NA,NA,TRBJ1-6,TRBV2
CASRSGTGTKQYF,TGTGCCAGCAGATCCGGGACAGGGACTAAGCAGTACTTC,TRBD1,few,TRBJ2-7,TRBV6-2/TRBV6-3
CASSLLAGITDTQYF,TGTGCCAGCAGTTTGCTAGCGGGAATCACAGATACGCAGTATTTT,TRBD2,few,TRBJ2-3,TRBV27
CAFRDRGLETQYF,TGTGCCTTCCGGGACAGGGGGCTAGAGACCCAGTACTTC,TRBD1,few,TRBJ2-5,TRBV30
CASKLDSGDTQYF,TGCGCCAGCAAACTGGACAGCGGGGATACGCAGTATTTT,NA,many,TRBJ2-3,TRBV5-1
CSVEDSGILADTQYF,TGCAGCGTTGAAGATAGCGGGATATTGGCAGATACGCAGTATTTT,TRBD2,many,TRBJ2-3,TRBV29-1
CASGSADRGLDEQFF,TGTGCTAGTGGTTCGGCGGACAGGGGGCTTGATGAGCAGTTCTTC,TRBD1,few,TRBJ2-1,TRBV12-5
CASSLALDGIGNQPQHF,TGTGCCAGCAGCTTAGCCTTAGACGGCATCGGCAATCAGCCCCAGCATTTT,NA,NA,TRBJ1-5,TRBV11-1
CASSQETGIQYF,TGCGCCAGCAGCCAAGAAACAGGCATTCAGTACTTC,NA,NA,TRBJ2-4,TRBV4-3
CASLLSASETQYF,TGTGCCAGCCTCTTGTCCGCGTCTGAGACCCAGTACTTC,NA,few,TRBJ2-5,TRBV7-9
CASSYSGNPYGYTF,TGTGCCAGCAGTTACTCCGGGAACCCCTATGGCTACACCTTC,NA,few,TRBJ1-2,TRBV6-5
CSVGGQGTEAFF,TGCAGCGTTGGGGGGCAGGGCACTGAAGCTTTCTTT,NA,NA,TRBJ1-1,TRBV29-1
CASSFGQGVGSYNEQFF,TGTGCCAGCAGTTTTGGACAGGGAGTAGGTTCCTACAATGAGCAGTTCTTC,TRBD1,few,TRBJ2-1,TRBV12-3/TRBV12-4
CASSLVGVGFEQYF,TGTGCCAGCAGCTTAGTAGGGGTTGGGTTCGAGCAGTACTTC,NA,few,TRBJ2-7,TRBV7-8
CASSEPLAAGSYNEQFF,TGTGCCAGCAGTGAGCCACTAGCGGCCGGCTCCTACAATGAGCAGTTCTTC,TRBD2,many,TRBJ2-1,TRBV25-1
CASQEGRSQHF,TGTGCCAGCCAGGAAGGTAGGTCCCAGCATTTT,NA,once,TRBJ1-5,TRBV6-2/TRBV6-3
CASSLGQANEKLFF,TGTGCCAGCAGTCTCGGACAGGCTAATGAAAAACTGTTTTTT,TRBD1,few,TRBJ1-4,TRBV12-3/TRBV12-4
CASSYHRGFYNEQFF,TGTGCCAGCAGTTACCACAGGGGATTCTACAATGAGCAGTTCTTC,TRBD1,NA,TRBJ2-1,TRBV25-1
CAISGRATPNNEQFF,TGTGCCATCAGTGGACGGGCGACTCCTAACAATGAGCAGTTCTTC,NA,many,TRBJ2-1,TRBV10-3
CASSGGLAGNLYEQYF,TGCGCCAGCAGCGGGGGACTAGCGGGTAACCTCTACGAGCAGTACTTC,TRBD2,few,TRBJ2-7,TRBV5-1
CSARDSGSGANVLTF,TGCAGTGCTAGAGATTCGGGCTCTGGGGCCAACGTCCTGACTTTC,NA,many,TRBJ2-6,TRBV20-1
CASRGPGANVLTF,TGTGCCAGCAGGGGTCCTGGGGCCAACGTCCTGACTTTC,NA,few,TRBJ2-6,TRBV2
CATNRQAGFGEAFF,TGTGCCACCAACCGCCAGGCAGGTTTCGGTGAAGCTTTCTTT,NA,few,TRBJ1-1,TRBV27
CATTRQGAYNEQFF,TGTGCCACCACCAGACAGGGGGCCTACAATGAGCAGTTCTTC,TRBD1,many,TRBJ2-1,TRBV15
CASSPSGPNQPQHF,TGTGCCAGCTCACCATCGGGCCCCAATCAGCCCCAGCATTTT,NA,many,TRBJ1-5,TRBV18
CDEGVDEQFF,TGCGACGAAGGGGTGGATGAGCAGTTCTTC,NA,NA,TRBJ2-1,TRBV29-1
CSSVRGLASYNEQFF,TGCAGTTCAGTTCGGGGACTAGCTTCCTACAATGAGCAGTTCTTC,TRBD2,NA,TRBJ2-1,TRBV20-1
CASSLQAVNTEAFF,TGTGCCAGCAGCCTACAAGCGGTAAACACTGAAGCTTTCTTT,NA,few,TRBJ1-1,TRBV5-5
CSARLTDGQRFEKLFF,TGCAGTGCTAGATTAACCGACGGACAGCGGTTTGAAAAACTGTTTTTT,NA,NA,TRBJ1-4,TRBV20-1
CSARAGSRHEQYF,TGCAGTGCTAGAGCGGGAAGTAGGCACGAGCAGTACTTC,NA,few,TRBJ2-7,TRBV20-1
CASSAQRRVRNIQYF,TGTGCCAGTAGTGCCCAGAGACGGGTGCGAAACATTCAGTACTTC,NA,many,TRBJ2-4,TRBV19
CSGSGLQDTDTQYF,TGCAGCGGTTCTGGGTTACAGGACACAGATACGCAGTATTTT,NA,NA,TRBJ2-3,TRBV29-1
CSASKGGLSSYEQYF,TGCAGTGCTAGCAAGGGGGGACTTTCTTCCTACGAGCAGTACTTC,NA,many,TRBJ2-7,TRBV20-1
CASCSRTSGRGANTGELFF,TGTGCCAGCTGTTCCCGGACTAGCGGGAGAGGGGCGAACACCGGGGAGCTGTTTTTT,TRBD2,NA,TRBJ2-2,TRBV12-3/TRBV12-4
CASSSGRSSYNEQFF,TGTGCTAGCAGTTCAGGTCGTAGCTCCTACAATGAGCAGTTCTTC,NA,many,TRBJ2-1,TRBV7-7
CASSSPGQMTGELFF,TGTGCCAGCAGCTCTCCGGGACAGATGACCGGGGAGCTGTTTTTT,TRBD1,few,TRBJ2-2,TRBV7-2
CASSSLAGLYTEAFF,TGTGCCAGCAGCTCCCTGGCGGGGCTGTACACTGAAGCTTTCTTT,NA,few,TRBJ1-1,TRBV7-2
CASSLGREWPYEQYF,TGTGCCAGCAGTTTAGGGCGGGAGTGGCCCTACGAGCAGTACTTC,TRBD2,many,TRBJ2-7,TRBV28
CASRPTGNAHREQYF,TGTGCCAGCAGACCCACAGGGAACGCTCACAGGGAGCAGTACTTC,NA,few,TRBJ2-7,TRBV28
CASSYWTGGARGTEAFF,TGTGCCAGCAGTTATTGGACAGGGGGCGCGAGGGGCACTGAAGCTTTCTTT,TRBD1,many,TRBJ1-1,TRBV6-5